This T cell receptor beta chain came from a study of blood T cell repertoires in COVID-19. The method was immunoSEQ multiplex PCR; TCRdb's version includes in-frame clones alone and lacks a portion of them. This sample has some 160,000 clones; about 77% occur once, and the top ten carry roughly 4.2%. The TCR originated in a man in his 60s with acute or convalescent COVID-19. Sequenced: peripheral blood.

CDR3 sequence (DNA): TGTGCCAGCCACTCTAGCGGGAGCTCCTACGAGCAGTACTTC. Translated, it gives CASHSSGSSYEQYF. The chain recombines TRBV28 with TRBJ2-7, with 10 bases aligning to TRBD2. V lost 8 bases, J lost 0 bases, and 4 bases stayed unmatched. CDR3 length: 14 residues. Germline V CDR1 and CDR2: MDHEN, SYDVKM.